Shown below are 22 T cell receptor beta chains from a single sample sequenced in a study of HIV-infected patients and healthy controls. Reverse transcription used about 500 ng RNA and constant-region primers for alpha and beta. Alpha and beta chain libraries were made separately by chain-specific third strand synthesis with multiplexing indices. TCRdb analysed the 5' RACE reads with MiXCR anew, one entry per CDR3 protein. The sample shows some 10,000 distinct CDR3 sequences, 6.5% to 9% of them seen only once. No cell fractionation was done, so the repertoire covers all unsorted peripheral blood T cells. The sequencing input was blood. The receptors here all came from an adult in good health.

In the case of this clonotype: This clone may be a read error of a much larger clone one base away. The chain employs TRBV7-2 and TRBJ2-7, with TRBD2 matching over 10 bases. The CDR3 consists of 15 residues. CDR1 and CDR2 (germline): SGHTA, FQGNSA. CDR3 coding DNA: TGTGCCAACAGCAAGCTAGCGGGAGCTTTCGACGAGCAGTACTTC. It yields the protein CANSKLAGAFDEQYF. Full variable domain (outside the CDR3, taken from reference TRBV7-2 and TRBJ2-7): GAGVSQSPSNKVTEKGKDVELRCDPISGHTALYWYRQSLGQGLEFLIYFQGNSAPDKSGLPSDRFSAERTGGSVSTLTIQRTQQEDSAVYLCANSKLAGAFDEQYFGPGTRLTVT.

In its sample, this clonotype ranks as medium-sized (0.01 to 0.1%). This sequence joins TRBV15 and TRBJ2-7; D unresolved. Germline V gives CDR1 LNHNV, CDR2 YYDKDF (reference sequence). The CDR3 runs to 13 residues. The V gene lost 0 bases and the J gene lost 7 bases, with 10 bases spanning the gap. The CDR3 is CATSRDRWGEQYF. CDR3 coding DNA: TGTGCCACCAGCAGAGATAGGTGGGGAGAGCAGTACTTC.

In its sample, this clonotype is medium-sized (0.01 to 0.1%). The CDR3 reads CSARGRGGTGELFF. The CDR3, as DNA: TGCAGTGCTAGGGGCAGGGGAGGAACCGGGGAGCTGTTTTTT. This chain joins TRBV20-1 and TRBJ2-2; the D call may be TRBD1 or TRBD2 (6 bases each). Germline CDR1 is DFQATT and CDR2 is SNEGSKA (reference sequence). The V and J ends lost 3 bases and 5 bases respectively, with 13 bases between them. This CDR3 spans 14 amino acids.

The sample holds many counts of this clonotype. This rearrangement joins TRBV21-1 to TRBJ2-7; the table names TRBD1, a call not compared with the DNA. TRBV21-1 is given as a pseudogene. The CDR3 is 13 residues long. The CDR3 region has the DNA TGTGCCAGCAGCAAATTTGAGCGCCGCGAGCAGTACTTC. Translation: CASSKFERREQYF.

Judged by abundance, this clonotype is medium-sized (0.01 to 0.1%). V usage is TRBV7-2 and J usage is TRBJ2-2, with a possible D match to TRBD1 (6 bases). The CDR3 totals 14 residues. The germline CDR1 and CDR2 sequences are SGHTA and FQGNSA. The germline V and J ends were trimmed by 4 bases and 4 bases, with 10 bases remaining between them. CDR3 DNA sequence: TGTGCCAGCAGCTCACAGGGATCCACCGGGGAGCTGTTTTTT. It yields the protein CASSSQGSTGELFF. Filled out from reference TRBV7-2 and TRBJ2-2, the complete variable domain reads GAGVSQSPSNKVTEKGKDVELRCDPISGHTALYWYRQSLGQGLEFLIYFQGNSAPDKSGLPSDRFSAERTGGSVSTLTIQRTQQEDSAVYLCASSSQGSTGELFFGEGSRLTVL.

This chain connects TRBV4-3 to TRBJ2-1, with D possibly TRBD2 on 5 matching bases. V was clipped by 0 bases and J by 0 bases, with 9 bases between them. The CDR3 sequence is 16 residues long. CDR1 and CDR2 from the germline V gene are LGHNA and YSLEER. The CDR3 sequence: CASSQDRGSSYNEQFF. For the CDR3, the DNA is TGCGCCAGCAGCCAAGATCGAGGGAGCTCCTACAATGAGCAGTTCTTC.

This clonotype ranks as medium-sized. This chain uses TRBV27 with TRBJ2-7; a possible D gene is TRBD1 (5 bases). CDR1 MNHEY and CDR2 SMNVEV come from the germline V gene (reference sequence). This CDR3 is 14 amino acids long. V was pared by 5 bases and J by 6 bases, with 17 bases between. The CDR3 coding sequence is TGTGCCAGCAGTCCCCAGTCAGGGCGAGGCGAGCAGTACTTC. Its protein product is CASSPQSGRGEQYF.

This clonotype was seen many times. The CDR3 region is CASSLGGPVNEQFF. The CDR3 DNA follows: TGTGCCAGCAGCTTAGGGGGGCCAGTGAATGAGCAGTTCTTC. The chain joins TRBV7-2 to TRBJ2-1, with D possibly TRBD1 on 6 matching bases. V was shortened by 1 base and J by 7 bases, with 11 bases between the two germline ends. Looked up from germline, CDR1 is SGHTA and CDR2 is FQGNSA. CDR3 length: 14 residues.

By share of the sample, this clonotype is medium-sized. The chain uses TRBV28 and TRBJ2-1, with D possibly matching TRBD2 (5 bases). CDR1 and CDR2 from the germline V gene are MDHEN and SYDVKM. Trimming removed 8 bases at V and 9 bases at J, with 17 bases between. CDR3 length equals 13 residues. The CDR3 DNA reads TGTGCCAGCGCGGAGGCGGGCATGGGTGAGCAGTTCTTC. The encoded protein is CASAEAGMGEQFF.

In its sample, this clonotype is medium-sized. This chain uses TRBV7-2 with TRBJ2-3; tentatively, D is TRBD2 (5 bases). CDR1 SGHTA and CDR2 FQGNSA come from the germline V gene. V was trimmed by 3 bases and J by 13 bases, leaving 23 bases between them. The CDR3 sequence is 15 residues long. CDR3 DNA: TGTGCCAGCAGCTTCTTCGGAGGCACCCCTGCCTCTGAGTATTTT. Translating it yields CASSFFGGTPASEYF.

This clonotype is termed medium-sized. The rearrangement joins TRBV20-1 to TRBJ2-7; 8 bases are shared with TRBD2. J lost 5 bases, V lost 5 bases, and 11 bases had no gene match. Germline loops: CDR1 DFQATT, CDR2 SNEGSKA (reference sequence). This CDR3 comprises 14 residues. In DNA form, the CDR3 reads TGCAGTGCTCCCAGGAGCGGGAGTTCCCACGAGCAGTACTTC. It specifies CSAPRSGSSHEQYF.

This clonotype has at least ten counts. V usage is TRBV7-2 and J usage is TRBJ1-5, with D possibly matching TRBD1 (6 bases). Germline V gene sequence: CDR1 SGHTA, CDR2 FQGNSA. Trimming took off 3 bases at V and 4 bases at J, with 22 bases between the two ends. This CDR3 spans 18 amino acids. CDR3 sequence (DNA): TGTGCCAGCAGCTTGACAGGACTCCTATCCCAACGAAATCAGCCCCAGCATTTT. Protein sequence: CASSLTGLLSQRNQPQHF.

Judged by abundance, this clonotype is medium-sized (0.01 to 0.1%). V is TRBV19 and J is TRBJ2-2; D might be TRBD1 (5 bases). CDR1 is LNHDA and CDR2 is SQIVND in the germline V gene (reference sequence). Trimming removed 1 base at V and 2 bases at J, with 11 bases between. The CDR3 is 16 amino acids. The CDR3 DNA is TGTGCCAGTAGTATAGTCAGACAGATAAACACCGGGGAGCTGTTTTTT. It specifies CASSIVRQINTGELFF.

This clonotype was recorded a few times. CDR3 nucleotides: TGTGCCAGCAGCTTAGCGAACGTCCGGGGCTCCTACAATGAGCAGTTCTTC. As protein: CASSLANVRGSYNEQFF. The rearrangement joins TRBV7-2 to TRBJ2-1; TRBD2 is a possible D gene (5 bases). CDR3 length equals 17 residues. V shed 0 bases and J shed 0 bases, with 12 bases lying between them. Per germline, CDR1 SGHTA and CDR2 FQGNSA.

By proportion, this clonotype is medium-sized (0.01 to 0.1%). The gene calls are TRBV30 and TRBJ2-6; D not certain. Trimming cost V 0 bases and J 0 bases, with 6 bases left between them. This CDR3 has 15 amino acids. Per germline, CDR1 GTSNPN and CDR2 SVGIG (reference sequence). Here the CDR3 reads CAWSVHTSGANVLTF. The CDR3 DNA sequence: TGTGCCTGGAGTGTCCACACCTCTGGGGCCAACGTCCTGACTTTC.

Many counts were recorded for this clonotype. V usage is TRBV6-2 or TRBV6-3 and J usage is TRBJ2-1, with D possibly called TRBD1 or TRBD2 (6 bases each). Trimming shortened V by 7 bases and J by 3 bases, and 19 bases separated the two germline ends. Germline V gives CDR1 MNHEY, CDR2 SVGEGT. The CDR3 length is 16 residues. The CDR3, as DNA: TGTGCCAGCACCTCTGGGGGGCCCATCTTCTACAATGAGCAGTTCTTC. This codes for CASTSGGPIFYNEQFF.

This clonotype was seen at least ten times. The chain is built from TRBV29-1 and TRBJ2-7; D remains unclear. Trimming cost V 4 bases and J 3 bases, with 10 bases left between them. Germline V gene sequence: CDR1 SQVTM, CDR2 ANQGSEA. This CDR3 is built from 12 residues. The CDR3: CSVAYGYYEQYF. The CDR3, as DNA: TGCAGCGTTGCTTACGGCTACTACGAGCAGTACTTC.

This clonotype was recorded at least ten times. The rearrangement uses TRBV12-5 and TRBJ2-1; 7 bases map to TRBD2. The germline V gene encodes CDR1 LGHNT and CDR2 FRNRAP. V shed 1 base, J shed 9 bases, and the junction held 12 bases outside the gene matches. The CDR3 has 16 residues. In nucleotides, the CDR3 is TGTGCTAGTGGTTTGGACCTGCTAGCGGTAGTAAGTGAGCAGTTCTTC. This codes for CASGLDLLAVVSEQFF.

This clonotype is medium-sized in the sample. The CDR3, as DNA: TGTGCCAGCAGCTTAATGGTAAATAGCAATCAGCCCCAGCATTTT. Translation: CASSLMVNSNQPQHF. The chain is built from TRBV7-2 and TRBJ1-5; D call uncertain. This CDR3 spans 15 amino acids. In germline, CDR1 is SGHTA, CDR2 FQGNSA. V shed 2 bases and J shed 0 bases, with 8 bases lying between them.

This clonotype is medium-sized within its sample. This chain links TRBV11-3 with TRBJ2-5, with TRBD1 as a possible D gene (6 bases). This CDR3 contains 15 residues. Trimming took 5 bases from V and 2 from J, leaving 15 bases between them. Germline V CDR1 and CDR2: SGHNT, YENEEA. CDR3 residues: CASSAGTSSQETQYF. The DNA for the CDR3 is TGTGCCAGCAGCGCCGGGACAAGCAGTCAAGAGACCCAGTACTTC.

In nucleotides, the CDR3 is TGTGCCAGCAGTTACTCGACGACGAGGGCGGGACTACGAGGGGAGCAGTTCTTC. This gives the protein CASSYSTTRAGLRGEQFF. V and J are TRBV6-2 or TRBV6-3 and TRBJ2-1, with 7 bases identical to TRBD2. The germline gives CDR1 MNHEY, CDR2 SVGEGT. Losses at the gene ends were 0 bases for V and 10 bases for J; bases not matched to a gene: 18. CDR3 length: 18 amino acids.

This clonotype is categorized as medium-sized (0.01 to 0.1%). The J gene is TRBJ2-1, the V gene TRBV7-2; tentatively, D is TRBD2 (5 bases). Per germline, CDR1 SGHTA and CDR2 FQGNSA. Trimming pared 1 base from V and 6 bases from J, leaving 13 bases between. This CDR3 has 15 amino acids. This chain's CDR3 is CASSLGAGGFNEQFF. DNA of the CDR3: TGTGCCAGCAGCTTAGGCGCAGGCGGGTTCAATGAGCAGTTCTTC.